This TCR beta chain emerged from a study of T cells in Graves' hyperthyroidism and ophthalmopathy (dated by TCRdb to the late 2010s). Study-wide context: Peripheral blood samples were taken at the time of initial diagnosis, prior to any treatment. To identify TCR V-J signatures that set the groups apart, the researchers used a discovery cohort of 100 patients, made up of roughly 40 with Graves' ophthalmopathy and some 56 with stable Graves' hyperthyroidism. Prospective prediction of ophthalmopathy was tested in an independent validation cohort of 18 to 20 hyperthyroidism patients and 17 patients who later progressed to ophthalmopathy. The approximately 100 discovery patients were divided at random into training and test sets in a 7:3 ratio. Thyroid tissue and blood T-cell repertoires from about six Graves' hyperthyroidism patients were also compared in the study. After sampling, hyperthyroidism patients received methimazole starting at 30 mg daily, and ophthalmopathy patients received high-dose intravenous methylprednisolone. The paper reports TCR Vbeta CDR3 sequencing of 135 peripheral blood samples: some 44 ophthalmopathy, fewer than 80 hyperthyroidism and 17 progressor patients.

The TCR beta CDR3 regions were amplified from the RNA transcripts. A first-round RT-PCR of the TCR CDR3 used the HTBI primer set with the Qiagen OneStep RT-PCR kit. A second multiplex PCR round built the libraries, followed by size selection and purification. Libraries were sequenced paired-end with 100 bp reads on an Illumina HiSeq2000. As for the original processing: SOAPnuke was used to process the raw data, throwing out any read that contained adapters or uncalled bases, had a mean Phred below 15, or lacked an exact constant-primer or identifier match. High-quality paired reads were merged using COPE v1.2.5, and each unique nucleotide sequence was defined as a clonotype. MiTCR v1.1 was used to align clonotypes to the IMGT TRBV, TRBD and TRBJ reference segments. The analysis included only V-J combinations with a frequency above 0.0001, which together covered roughly 99% of the repertoires. The TCS score was defined as F50 (clonal expansion) divided by E x V (chaos), with BLOSUM62-based TCRdist calculated between CDR3 peptides within each V-J. Welch's t-statistics and random forest reduced 450 to 600 V-J features to 10 to 15, which were used in a naive Bayes classifier (R e1071). Using fastp trimming at Q25 and MiXCR clonotype assembly, TCRdb reanalyzed the public sequencing data and kept in-frame beta chains. Each CDR3 protein gets just one entry, which takes the most common genes and DNA from the rows behind it. These V and J calls rely on TCRdb rather than the paper's analysis. The sample data list roughly 500,000 distinct CDR3 sequences, and about 15% of these were observed just once. Together, the top ten hold roughly 5.5% of the sample.

Points the paper makes about the study in general: Sample size was not statistically predetermined, and blinding of investigators to group allocation was not performed. Blood samples also contained most of the expanded thyroid clonotypes (frequency above 0.001), which suggests that blood repertoires may reflect thyroid immune responses. In validation, the model predicted progression to ophthalmopathy a median of about 5.9 months before onset, with approximately 71% sensitivity and roughly 73% specificity. In cross-validation, a model built on a 13 V-J signature told ophthalmopathy apart from stable hyperthyroidism with approximately 90% sensitivity and 81% to 82% specificity, and in testing the same model reached 80%/75%.

Hyperthyroidism patients were newly diagnosed, had a disease duration of under 2 months, and were aged 18 to 65 years. Exclusion was applied to patients with uncontrolled infections, other autoimmune diseases, pregnancy or lactation. Clinical symptoms, serum thyroxine and TRAb, thyroid ultrasound, and orbital computed tomography formed the basis for the diagnoses. Blood from progressor patients was drawn when they were first diagnosed with hyperthyroidism, before any ophthalmopathy symptoms appeared. PBMCs were isolated from approximately 10 ml of fresh peripheral blood by Ficoll-Paque density gradient centrifugation. Progressor patients were first diagnosed with Graves' hyperthyroidism and then developed ophthalmopathy during follow-up. Trizol reagent was used to extract total RNA, and RNA quality was then checked on an Agilent 2100 Bioanalyzer. V is reduced by 6 bases and J by 0 bases, leaving a spacing of 14 bases between them. CDR1 MNHNS and CDR2 SASEGT are derived from the germline V gene. Its CDR3 holds 15 amino acids, cysteine through phenylalanine. The CDR3 DNA has 45 bases and is translated from base 1.

This clonotype was picked up many times. What this receptor recognizes is not known. No base-level quality is on record; no much larger clone is a single base apart. The receptor was derived from a woman under 40 with Graves' hyperthyroidism that later progressed to Graves' ophthalmopathy. The rearranged chain carries TRBV6-1 and TRBJ1-1, with TRBD1 tentatively as D gene (5 bases match). The sequenced sample was blood. The DNA sequence is given as TGTGCCAGCAGCCCCCCGGGACCCCTGAACACTGAAGCTTTCTTT. The resulting protein is CASSPPGPLNTEAFF.